This TCR beta chain was captured by sequencing in a study of blood T cells in healthy people across ages. Study-level findings and limits: Naive and antigen-experienced cells could not be conclusively compared, given unsorted PBMCs. In long-lived donors, naive CD4+ cell counts and diversity exceeded those of aged donors.

A sample-barcoded 5' primer and a J-beta primer mix were used in a second PCR of roughly 7 to 12 cycles. Sequencing yielded, for each sample, at least 3 million paired-end reads carrying CDR3. TCRdb recomputed calls from the 5' RACE reads with MiXCR, one row per CDR3 protein. The data contain approximately 2,000,000 distinct CDR3 sequences, about 39% of them singletons. Points on this clonotype: What it recognizes is unknown.

Each sample yielded at least 5 micrograms of PBMC total RNA. The receptor's source is a human donor in good health. The sequencing input was blood.

CDR3 sequence (DNA): TGCGCCAGCAGCCAAGATCTTCGGACAGGCCTTAACTATGGCTACACCTTC. Translation gives CASSQDLRTGLNYGYTF. The V and J genes are TRBV4-3 and TRBJ1-2; the match to TRBD1 covers 7 bases. V was clipped by 0 bases and J by 1 base; unmatched bases: 8. Germline assignment: CDR1 LGHNA and CDR2 YSLEER. The CDR3 has 17 amino acids.